What follows are 24 T cell receptor beta chains derived from one specimen sequenced in a study of blood T cell repertoires in COVID-19. Using immunoSEQ multiplex PCR, the repertoire was profiled, and TCRdb retains in-frame clones only, with some absent. The sample shows over 200,000 clones, about 76% of them seen only once. The sequencing sample was made of PBMCs or T cells enriched from blood (not recorded which). These receptors were taken from a woman aged 45-60 years with acute COVID-19.

This clone has a single count. The chain couples TRBV11-1 to TRBJ2-1, with D hard to call. V dropped 0 bases and J dropped 13 bases, with 7 bases sitting between them. CDR1 and CDR2 (germline): SGHAT, FQDESV (reference sequence). There are 11 residues in the CDR3. This CDR3 reads CASSLALLQFF. CDR3 coding DNA: TGTGCCAGCAGCTTAGCGCTACTCCAGTTCTTC.

V and J are TRBV7-8 and TRBJ1-1, with 7 bases matching TRBD1. V was clipped by 5 bases and J by 5 bases; unmatched bases: 5. CDR3 size: 13 residues. Germline lookup yields CDR1 SGHVS and CDR2 FQNEAQ. The CDR3 spells CASSLRGRTEAFF. CDR3 DNA: TGTGCCAGCAGCCTGAGGGGGCGGACTGAAGCTTTCTTT.

The rearrangement joins TRBV30 to TRBJ2-5; 8 positions agree with TRBD2. V was clipped by 2 bases and J by 0 bases; unmatched bases: 5. Germline CDR1 is GTSNPN and CDR2 is SVGIG (reference sequence). This CDR3 has 15 residues. The CDR3 sequence is CAWSSGRGYQETQYF. The CDR3 bases are TGTGCCTGGAGTAGCGGGAGAGGGTACCAAGAGACCCAGTACTTC.

The chain joins TRBV6-5 to TRBJ2-3; the D gene is possibly TRBD2 (7 bases). V was cut by 2 bases and J by 1 base, with 13 bases left in between. Germline V gives CDR1 MNHEY, CDR2 SVGAGI. The CDR3 is 16 amino acids. CDR3 DNA sequence: TGTGCCAGCAGTTACGTTTCGGGGGGCCGCACAGATACGCAGTATTTT. Translated, it gives CASSYVSGGRTDTQYF.

V and J are TRBV7-2 and TRBJ2-7; 7 bases are a match to TRBD1. V was clipped by 4 bases and J by 1 base; unmatched bases: 4. Germline CDR1 is SGHTA and CDR2 is FQGNSA. This CDR3 is 14 amino acids long. DNA for the CDR3: TGTGCCAGCAGCTGGGACAGTAGTTCCTACGAGCAGTACTTC. It codes for CASSWDSSSYEQYF.

This clone occurred a few times. The gene calls are TRBV9 and TRBJ2-1; 14 nucleotides align to TRBD2. This CDR3 is 15 amino acids long. Losses at the gene ends were 3 bases for V and 7 bases for J; bases not matched to a gene: 3. Germline CDR1 SGDLS, CDR2 YYNGEE. CDR3 protein: CASSETSGGANEQFF. The CDR3 DNA sequence: TGTGCCAGCAGCGAGACTAGCGGGGGGGCAAATGAGCAGTTCTTC.

The V gene is TRBV15, the J gene TRBJ2-1; D possibly corresponds to TRBD2 (6 bases). The CDR3 runs 14 residues. CDR1 and CDR2 (germline): LNHNV, YYDKDF (reference sequence). The V and J ends lost 7 bases and 5 bases respectively, with 15 bases between them. Here the CDR3 reads CATTGGPLDNEQFF. CDR3 coding DNA: TGTGCCACCACTGGAGGGCCTTTGGACAATGAGCAGTTCTTC.

The V call is TRBV4-1, the J call TRBJ2-1; 8 bases are shared with TRBD2. CDR3 length: 17 amino acids. The V gene end was trimmed by 0 bases and the J gene end by 7 bases; junction bases not matched to a gene: 11. Germline V gene sequence: CDR1 MGHRA, CDR2 YSYEKL. The CDR3 nucleotides read TGCGCCAGCAGCCAAGACGGGTCTAGCGGGCGACGAAATGAGCAGTTCTTC. Encoded protein: CASSQDGSSGRRNEQFF.

This chain connects TRBV2 to TRBJ2-1, with TRBD2 as a possible D gene (5 bases). Trimming cost V 8 bases and J 10 bases, with 21 bases left between them. The CDR3 contains 14 residues. The germline CDR1 and CDR2 sequences are SNHLY and FYNNEI. The CDR3 sequence: CASLPSAGASEQFF. CDR3 DNA sequence: TGTGCCAGCCTTCCCAGTGCGGGTGCTTCGGAGCAGTTCTTC.

The CDR3 here is CASSSRRQQDQPQHF. In DNA form, the CDR3 reads TGTGCCAGCAGCTCACGGCGGCAGCAAGATCAGCCCCAGCATTTT. The chain has TRBV7-7 and TRBJ1-5; D is unclear. The germline gives CDR1 SSHAT, CDR2 FNYEAQ (reference sequence). Between the trimmed V and J ends, which lost 4 bases and 5 bases, there was a span of 15 bases. CDR3 length: 15 residues.

This clone has just a few counts. The gene calls are TRBV19 and TRBJ1-4; no clear D. The germline gives CDR1 LNHDA, CDR2 SQIVND (reference sequence). CDR3 length equals 14 residues. The germline V and J ends were trimmed by 5 bases and 7 bases, with 14 bases remaining between them. CDR3 protein: CASSSGLNGEKLFF. CDR3 bases: TGTGCCAGTAGTTCCGGTCTTAACGGTGAAAAACTGTTTTTT.

This chain joins TRBV28 and TRBJ2-4; tentatively, D is TRBD1 (5 bases). Germline V gives CDR1 MDHEN, CDR2 SYDVKM. V was cut by 4 bases and J by 8 bases, with 24 bases left in between. The CDR3 runs 17 residues. The CDR3 DNA follows: TGTGCCAGCAGTTGGGTAGTTGCCGCAGGGTTAAGGGACATTCAGTACTTC. This gives the protein CASSWVVAAGLRDIQYF.

The chain carries TRBV20-1 and TRBJ2-7; 9 positions agree with TRBD2. CDR1 is DFQATT and CDR2 is SNEGSKA in the germline V gene (reference sequence). This CDR3 spans 14 amino acids. J lost 6 bases, V lost 3 bases, and 9 bases had no gene match. The CDR3 region is CSASIAGEGGEQYF. The CDR3 nucleotides read TGCAGTGCTAGTATAGCGGGGGAGGGGGGCGAGCAGTACTTC.

V gene TRBV6-5 combines with J gene TRBJ1-2, with 8 positions matching TRBD1. The V gene's germline CDR1 is MNHEY and CDR2 SVGAGI. The CDR3 loop spans 15 amino acids. J gave up 0 bases and V 6 bases, and 6 bases lay outside the gene matches. CDR3 in amino acids: CASRNDRGANYGYTF. The CDR3 DNA reads as TGTGCCAGCAGGAACGACAGGGGAGCTAACTATGGCTACACCTTC.

This chain uses TRBV20-1 with TRBJ2-3, with D perhaps TRBD1 (6 bases). Trimming pared 6 bases from V and 6 bases from J, leaving 10 bases between. Germline CDR1 and CDR2: DFQATT and SNEGSKA (reference sequence). The CDR3 runs 11 residues. The CDR3 nucleotides read TGCAGTGCGAATAGGGGGGATACGCAGTATTTT. It specifies CSANRGDTQYF.

The gene calls are TRBV6-6 and TRBJ2-3, with 10 positions matching TRBD1. CDR1 is MNHNY and CDR2 is SVGAGI in the germline V gene (reference sequence). The CDR3 totals 15 residues. With V trimmed by 6 bases and J by 4 bases, 7 bases remained unmatched. The CDR3 coding sequence is TGTGCCAGCAGGTTGTCCGGGACAGGGGCAGATACGCAGTATTTT. This translates into CASRLSGTGADTQYF.

This rearrangement joins TRBV7-9 to TRBJ1-6; a possible D gene is TRBD1 (5 bases). The CDR3 loop spans 13 amino acids. The germline V gene encodes CDR1 SEHNR and CDR2 FQNEAQ (reference sequence). V dropped 8 bases and J dropped 9 bases, with 14 bases sitting between them. CDR3 nucleotides: TGTGCCAGCGAAGGACAAGAAGGTTCACCCCTCCACTTT. This encodes CASEGQEGSPLHF.

The chain carries TRBV7-9 and TRBJ2-7; the match to TRBD1 covers 8 bases. Germline loops: CDR1 SEHNR, CDR2 FQNEAQ (reference sequence). This CDR3 has 16 amino acids. Germline trimming cut 3 bases from V and 3 bases from J; bases unmatched to any gene: 10. CDR3: CASSFYGQGRDYEQYF. The CDR3 nucleotides read TGTGCCAGCAGCTTTTATGGACAGGGCCGAGACTACGAGCAGTACTTC.

This clone was counted a few times. The chain is built from TRBV7-2 and TRBJ2-1; 9 nucleotides agree with TRBD1. Germline values: CDR1 SGHTA, CDR2 FQGNSA. This CDR3 is 14 amino acids long. With V trimmed by 2 bases and J by 8 bases, 4 bases remained unmatched. The CDR3 DNA follows: TGTGCCAGCAGCTTAACAGGGGGCCTCGATGAGCAGTTCTTC. The encoded protein is CASSLTGGLDEQFF.

The rearrangement links TRBV9 to TRBJ2-3; unclear D gene. The CDR3 contains 13 residues. Germline V CDR1 and CDR2: SGDLS, YYNGEE. Deletions cut 2 bases from V and 0 bases from J, with 4 bases between. The CDR3 DNA is TGTGCCAGCAGCGTCCTTAGCACAGATACGCAGTATTTT. It codes for CASSVLSTDTQYF.

The chain employs TRBV18 and TRBJ2-7, with D perhaps matching TRBD1 (6 bases). V lost 3 bases, J lost 7 bases, and 22 bases lay in between. Germline V lookup: CDR1 KGHSH, CDR2 LQKENI. This CDR3 region has 16 residues. DNA of the CDR3: TGTGCCAGCTCACCGAATCGACAGGCCTCTTTGGGGGAGCAGTACTTC. It is translated as CASSPNRQASLGEQYF.

This chain links TRBV10-3 with TRBJ1-2; the D gene is possibly TRBD1 (5 bases). The germline CDR1 and CDR2 sequences are ENHRY and SYGVKD. The V gene lost 3 bases and the J gene lost 0 bases, with 8 bases spanning the gap. This CDR3 has 14 residues. Here the CDR3 DNA reads TGTGCCATCAGTGATATGACAGCTAACTATGGCTACACCTTC. Translated, it gives CAISDMTANYGYTF.

The chain uses TRBV28 and TRBJ1-5, with D perhaps matching TRBD1 (6 bases). The germline gives CDR1 MDHEN, CDR2 SYDVKM. The CDR3 contains 16 residues. V lost 5 bases to trimming and J lost 3 bases, with 17 bases between them. The chain's CDR3 is CASSPADSAPNQPQHF. CDR3 DNA sequence: TGTGCCAGCAGTCCTGCGGACAGCGCTCCCAATCAGCCCCAGCATTTT.

The CDR3 coding sequence is TGTGCCAGCAGAAAGGGACAGAACACTGAAGCTTTCTTT. Translation: CASRKGQNTEAFF. V usage is TRBV6-5 and J usage is TRBJ1-1; D is perhaps TRBD1 (6 bases). CDR3 length: 13 amino acids. Germline V gene lookup returns CDR1 MNHEY and CDR2 SVGAGI. The V gene lost 6 bases and the J gene lost 1 base, with 9 bases spanning the gap.